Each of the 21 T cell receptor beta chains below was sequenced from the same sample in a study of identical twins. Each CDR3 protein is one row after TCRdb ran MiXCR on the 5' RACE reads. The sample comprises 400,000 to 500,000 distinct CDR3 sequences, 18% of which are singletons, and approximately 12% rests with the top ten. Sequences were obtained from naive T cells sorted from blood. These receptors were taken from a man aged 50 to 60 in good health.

This CDR3 reads CASSPRGSHEQFF. Here the CDR3 DNA reads TGTGCCAGCAGCCCCAGAGGTAGTCATGAGCAGTTCTTC. V is TRBV11-3 and J is TRBJ2-1; D is unclear. This CDR3 is 13 amino acids long. The V end was cut by 5 bases, the J end by 8 bases, with 13 bases between. Germline V gene data show CDR1 as SGHNT and CDR2 as YENEEA.

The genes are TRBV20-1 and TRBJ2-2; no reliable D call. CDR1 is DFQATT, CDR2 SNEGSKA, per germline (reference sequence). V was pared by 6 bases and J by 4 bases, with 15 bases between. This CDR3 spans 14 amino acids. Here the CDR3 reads CSAQEPPPTGELFF. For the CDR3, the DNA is TGCAGTGCCCAAGAGCCCCCTCCCACCGGGGAGCTGTTTTTT.

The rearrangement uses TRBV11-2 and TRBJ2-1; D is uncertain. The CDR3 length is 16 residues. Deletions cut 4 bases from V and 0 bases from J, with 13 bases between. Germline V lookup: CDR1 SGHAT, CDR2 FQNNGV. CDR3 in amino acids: CASSSWGGVSYNEQFF. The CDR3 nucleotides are TGTGCCAGCAGCTCCTGGGGTGGAGTCTCCTACAATGAGCAGTTCTTC.

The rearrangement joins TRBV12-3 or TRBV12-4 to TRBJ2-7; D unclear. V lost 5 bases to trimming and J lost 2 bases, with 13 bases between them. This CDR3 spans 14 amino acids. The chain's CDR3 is CASSANRAPYEQYF. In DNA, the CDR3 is TGTGCCAGCAGTGCAAACAGAGCTCCCTACGAGCAGTACTTC.

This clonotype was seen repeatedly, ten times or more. CDR3 loop: CASSSRTSGTFF. In DNA, the CDR3 is TGTGCCAGCAGCTCTAGGACTAGCGGGACTTTCTTC. The chain uses TRBV13 and TRBJ2-1; 12 bases agree with TRBD2. CDR1 PRHDT and CDR2 FYEKMQ come from the germline V gene (reference sequence). The CDR3 runs to 12 residues. V shed 4 bases, J shed 16 bases, and the junction held 5 bases outside the gene matches.

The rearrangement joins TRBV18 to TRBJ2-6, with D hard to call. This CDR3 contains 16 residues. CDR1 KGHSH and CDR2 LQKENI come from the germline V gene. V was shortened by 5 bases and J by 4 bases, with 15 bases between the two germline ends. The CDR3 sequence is CASSVTSPRGANVLTF. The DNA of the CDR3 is TGTGCCAGCTCAGTCACCAGTCCTCGGGGGGCCAACGTCCTGACTTTC. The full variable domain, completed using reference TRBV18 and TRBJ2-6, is NAGVMQNPRHLVRRRGQEARLRCSPMKGHSHVYWYRQLPEEGLKFMVYLQKENIIDESGMPKERFSAEFPKEGPSILRIQQVVRGDSAAYFCASSVTSPRGANVLTFGAGSRLTVL.

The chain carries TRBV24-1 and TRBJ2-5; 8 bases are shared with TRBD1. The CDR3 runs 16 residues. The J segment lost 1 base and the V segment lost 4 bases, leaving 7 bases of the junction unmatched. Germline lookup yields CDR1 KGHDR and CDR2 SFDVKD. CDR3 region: CATSDPRTGTQETQYF. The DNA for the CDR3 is TGTGCCACCAGTGACCCCAGGACAGGGACCCAAGAGACCCAGTACTTC.

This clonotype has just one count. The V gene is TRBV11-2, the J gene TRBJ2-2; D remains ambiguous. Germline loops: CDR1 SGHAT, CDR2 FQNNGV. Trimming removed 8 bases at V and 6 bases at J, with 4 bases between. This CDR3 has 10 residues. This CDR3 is CASGPGELFF. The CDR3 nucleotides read TGTGCCAGCGGCCCCGGGGAGCTGTTTTTT.

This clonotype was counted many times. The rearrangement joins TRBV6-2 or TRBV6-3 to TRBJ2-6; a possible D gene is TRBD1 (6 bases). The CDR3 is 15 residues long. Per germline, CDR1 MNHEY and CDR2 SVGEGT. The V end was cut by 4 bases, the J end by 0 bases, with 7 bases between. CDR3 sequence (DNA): TGTGCCAGCAGTTGGGACAACTCTGGGGCCAACGTCCTGACTTTC. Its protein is CASSWDNSGANVLTF.

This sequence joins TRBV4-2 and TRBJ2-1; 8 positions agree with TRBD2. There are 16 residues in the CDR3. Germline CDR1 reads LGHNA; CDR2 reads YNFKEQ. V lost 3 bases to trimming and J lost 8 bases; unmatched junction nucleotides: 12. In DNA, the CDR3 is TGTGCCAGCAGCCAGTCTACCGGGACTAGAGGTTATGAGCAGTTCTTC. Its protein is CASSQSTGTRGYEQFF.

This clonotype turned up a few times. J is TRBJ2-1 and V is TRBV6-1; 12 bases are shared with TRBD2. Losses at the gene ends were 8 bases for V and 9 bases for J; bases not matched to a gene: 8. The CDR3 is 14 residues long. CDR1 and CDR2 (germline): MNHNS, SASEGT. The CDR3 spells CASARGLAGREQFF. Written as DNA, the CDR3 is TGTGCCAGCGCCCGAGGACTAGCGGGGCGTGAGCAGTTCTTC.

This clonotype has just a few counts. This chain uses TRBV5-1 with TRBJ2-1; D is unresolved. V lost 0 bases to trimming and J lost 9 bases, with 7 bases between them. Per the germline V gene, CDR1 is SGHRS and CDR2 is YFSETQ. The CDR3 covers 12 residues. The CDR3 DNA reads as TGCGCCAGCAGCTTGGTGTCTGGTGAGCAGTTCTTC. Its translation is CASSLVSGEQFF.

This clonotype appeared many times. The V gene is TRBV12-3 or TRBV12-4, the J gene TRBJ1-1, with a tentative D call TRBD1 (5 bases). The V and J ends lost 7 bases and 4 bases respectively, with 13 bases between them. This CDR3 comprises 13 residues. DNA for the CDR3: TGTGCCAGCAATCGGGGGATGGGCACTGAAGCTTTCTTT. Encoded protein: CASNRGMGTEAFF.

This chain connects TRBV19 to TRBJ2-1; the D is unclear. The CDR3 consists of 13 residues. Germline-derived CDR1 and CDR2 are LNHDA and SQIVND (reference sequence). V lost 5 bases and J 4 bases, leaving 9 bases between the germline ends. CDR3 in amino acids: CASSSERYNEQFF. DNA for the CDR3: TGTGCCAGTAGTTCCGAGCGATACAATGAGCAGTTCTTC.

As DNA, the CDR3 is TGCGCCAGCAGCCAGTCAACCGGAACAGGGCGCGAGCAGTACTTC. It is translated as CASSQSTGTGREQYF. The chain has TRBV4-3 and TRBJ2-7, with a tentative D call TRBD1 (6 bases). V was clipped by 3 bases and J by 6 bases, with 18 bases between them. In germline, CDR1 is LGHNA, CDR2 YSLEER. This CDR3 region has 15 residues.

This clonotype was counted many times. Here the CDR3 DNA reads TGTGCCAGCAGCTTAACGTTGGGGGATACGCAGTATTTT. Translated, it gives CASSLTLGDTQYF. This sequence joins TRBV7-3 and TRBJ2-3; D uncertain. The CDR3 extends over 13 amino acids. From germline, CDR1 is SGHTA and CDR2 FQGTGA. V gave up 0 bases and J gave up 6 bases, with 7 bases separating them.

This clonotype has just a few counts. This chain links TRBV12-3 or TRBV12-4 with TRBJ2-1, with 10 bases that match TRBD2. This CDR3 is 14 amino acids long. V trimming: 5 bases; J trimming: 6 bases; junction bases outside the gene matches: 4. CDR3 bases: TGTGCCAGCAGTAGCGGGGGGGCGACCAATGAGCAGTTCTTC. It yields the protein CASSSGGATNEQFF.

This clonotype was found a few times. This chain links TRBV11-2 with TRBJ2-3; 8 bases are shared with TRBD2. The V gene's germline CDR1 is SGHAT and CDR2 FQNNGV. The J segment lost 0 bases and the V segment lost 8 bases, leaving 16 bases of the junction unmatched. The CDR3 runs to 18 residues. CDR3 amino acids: CASPVSASGLPSTDTQYF. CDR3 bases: TGTGCCAGCCCCGTTTCGGCTAGCGGGTTACCTAGCACAGATACGCAGTATTTT.

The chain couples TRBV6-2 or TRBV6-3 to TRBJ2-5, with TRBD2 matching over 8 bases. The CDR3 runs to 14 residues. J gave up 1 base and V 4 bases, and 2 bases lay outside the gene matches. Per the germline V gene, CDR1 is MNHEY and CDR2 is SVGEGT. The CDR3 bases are TGTGCCAGCAGTTCAACTAGCGGCCAAGAGACCCAGTACTTC. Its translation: CASSSTSGQETQYF.

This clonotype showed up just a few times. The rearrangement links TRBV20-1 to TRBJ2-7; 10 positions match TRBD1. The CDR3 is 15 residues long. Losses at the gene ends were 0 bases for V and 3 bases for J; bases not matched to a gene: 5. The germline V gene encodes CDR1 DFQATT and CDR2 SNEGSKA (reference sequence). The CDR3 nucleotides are TGCAGTGCTAGAGATCCAGGACAGGGGGGCTACGAGCAGTACTTC. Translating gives CSARDPGQGGYEQYF.

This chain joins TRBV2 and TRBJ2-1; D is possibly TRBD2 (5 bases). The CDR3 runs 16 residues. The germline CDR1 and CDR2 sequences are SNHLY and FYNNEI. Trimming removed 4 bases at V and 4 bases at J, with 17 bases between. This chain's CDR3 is CASSVSAGYDYNEQFF. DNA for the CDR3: TGTGCCAGCAGTGTTTCCGCGGGTTACGATTACAATGAGCAGTTCTTC.